Shown below are 27 T cell receptor beta chains from a single sample sequenced in a study of blood T cell repertoires in COVID-19. The protocol was immunoSEQ multiplex PCR, while the TCRdb copy is restricted to in-frame clones and leaves out a portion. The sample gives tens of thousands of clones, about 82% of which show up once; over 45% is in the top ten. The sequenced sample was peripheral blood. Receptor source: a man between 65 and 85 years old with acute or convalescent COVID-19.

V usage is TRBV27 and J usage is TRBJ1-4; tentatively, D is TRBD1 (6 bases). Germline loops: CDR1 MNHEY, CDR2 SMNVEV (reference sequence). Trimming cost V 3 bases and J 6 bases, with 11 bases left between them. The CDR3 spans 14 residues. This CDR3 reads CASSLGTSHEKLFF. The CDR3 bases are TGTGCCAGCAGTTTGGGGACATCCCATGAAAAACTGTTTTTT.

The genes are TRBV6-5 and TRBJ1-6; D unresolved. V lost 7 bases and J 10 bases, leaving 14 bases between the germline ends. This CDR3 contains 13 residues. CDR1 is MNHEY, CDR2 SVGAGI, per germline. The CDR3 loop is CASNEGRRSPLHF. The CDR3 DNA follows: TGTGCCAGCAACGAAGGGAGAAGGTCACCCCTCCACTTT.

The rearrangement joins TRBV13 to TRBJ1-1; TRBD1 aligns across 10 bases. The trim removed 6 bases at V and 0 bases at J, leaving 4 bases unmatched. The CDR3 loop spans 15 amino acids. In germline, CDR1 is PRHDT, CDR2 FYEKMQ (reference sequence). The CDR3 here is CASRGQGRMNTEAFF. As DNA, the CDR3 is TGTGCCAGCAGGGGACAGGGGAGGATGAACACTGAAGCTTTCTTT.

The chain employs TRBV14 and TRBJ1-2, with D perhaps TRBD1 (6 bases). The CDR3 consists of 13 residues. Germline V CDR1 and CDR2: SGHDN, FVKESK. Between the trimmed V and J ends, which lost 2 bases and 8 bases, there was a span of 12 bases. CDR3 protein: CASSQNWGQGYTF. The CDR3 region has the DNA TGTGCCAGCAGCCAAAACTGGGGGCAGGGCTACACCTTC. Filled out from reference TRBV14 and TRBJ1-2, the complete variable domain reads EAGVTQFPSHSVIEKGQTVTLRCDPISGHDNLYWYRRVMGKEIKFLLHFVKESKQDESGMPNNRFLAERTGGTYSTLKVQPAELEDSGVYFCASSQNWGQGYTFGSGTRLTVV.

The chain carries TRBV7-3 and TRBJ2-1; D gene unclear. The CDR3 length is 15 residues. Germline CDR1 reads SGHTA; CDR2 reads FQGTGA. Trimming left V 5 bases short and J 3 bases short, with 14 bases between. The CDR3 loop is CASSARHANYNEQFF. In DNA form, the CDR3 reads TGTGCCAGCAGCGCGCGACACGCCAACTACAATGAGCAGTTCTTC.

The CDR3 here is CASSSGGLYEQYF. CDR3 nucleotide sequence: TGTGCCAGCAGTTCGGGGGGGCTCTACGAGCAGTACTTC. The chain is built from TRBV27 and TRBJ2-7; 8 bases map to TRBD2. The germline gives CDR1 MNHEY, CDR2 SMNVEV (reference sequence). CDR3 length equals 13 residues. The trim removed 4 bases at V and 3 bases at J, leaving 2 bases unmatched.

The rearrangement links TRBV29-1 to TRBJ2-1; the D is unclear. This CDR3 comprises 10 residues. V lost 1 base and J 15 bases, leaving 10 bases between the germline ends. Looked up from germline, CDR1 is SQVTM and CDR2 is ANQGSEA. The DNA of the CDR3 is TGCAGCGTTGAAGTCGGGTGGAGGTTCTTC. Translated, it gives CSVEVGWRFF.

This chain links TRBV19 with TRBJ2-6, with a tentative D call TRBD2 (5 bases). Germline values: CDR1 LNHDA, CDR2 SQIVND (reference sequence). V lost 3 bases, J lost 6 bases, and 9 bases lay in between. The CDR3 runs to 14 residues. For the CDR3, the DNA is TGTGCCAGTAGTATCAAAGCGGCGGCCAACGTCCTGACTTTC. It encodes CASSIKAAANVLTF.

This chain uses TRBV5-1 with TRBJ2-2; possibly TRBD2 for D (6 bases). The V end lost 3 bases, the J end lost 4 bases, and 16 bases lay between the germline ends. Germline CDR1 is SGHRS and CDR2 is YFSETQ. The CDR3 spans 16 residues. The CDR3 here is CASSSRSQRATGELFF. The CDR3 DNA follows: TGCGCCAGCAGCTCCCGGTCTCAGCGGGCCACCGGGGAGCTGTTTTTT.

The CDR3 DNA reads TGTGCCAGCAGCCCCCCGGGGTTGGGCAATGAGCAGTTCTTC. Translating it yields CASSPPGLGNEQFF. The chain recombines TRBV7-3 with TRBJ2-1; a possible D gene is TRBD2 (5 bases). The CDR3 length is 14 residues. Germline lookup yields CDR1 SGHTA and CDR2 FQGTGA. Trimming left V 5 bases short and J 6 bases short, with 14 bases between.

The J gene is TRBJ1-1, the V gene TRBV5-5; D is ambiguous. The CDR3 totals 13 residues. Trimming shortened V by 7 bases and J by 4 bases, and 14 bases separated the two germline ends. The germline gives CDR1 SGHKS, CDR2 YYEKEE (reference sequence). This CDR3 reads CASAGLGGTEAFF. DNA of the CDR3: TGTGCCAGCGCCGGGTTGGGTGGCACTGAAGCTTTCTTT.

The chain carries TRBV13 and TRBJ2-2, with 12 bases aligning to TRBD2. The CDR3 loop spans 16 amino acids. Trimming removed 4 bases from V and 5 bases from J; junction bases left unmatched: 5. Germline V lookup: CDR1 PRHDT, CDR2 FYEKMQ (reference sequence). CDR3 bases: TGTGCCAGCAGCTCGACCGGGACTAGCGGGACCGGGGAGCTGTTTTTT. Residues: CASSSTGTSGTGELFF.

This clone has a single count. The chain recombines TRBV11-1 with TRBJ2-5; 9 positions match TRBD2. V gave up 5 bases and J gave up 2 bases; unmatched junction bases: 3. The CDR3 length is 14 residues. Germline lookup yields CDR1 SGHAT and CDR2 FQDESV (reference sequence). The CDR3 region has the DNA TGTGCCAGCAGCCCCACTAGCGGGCAAGAGACCCAGTACTTC. Its translation is CASSPTSGQETQYF.

The chain couples TRBV11-3 to TRBJ2-7; no clear D. This CDR3 is built from 13 residues. V was cut by 1 base and J by 5 bases, with 9 bases left in between. From germline, CDR1 is SGHNT and CDR2 YENEEA. The CDR3 bases are TGTGCCAGCAGCTTAGGGAGAGTAAACGAGCAGTACTTC. This codes for CASSLGRVNEQYF. Combining the CDR3 with reference TRBV11-3 and TRBJ2-7 gives the whole variable domain EAGVVQSPRYKIIEKKQPVAFWCNPISGHNTLYWYLQNLGQGPELLIRYENEEAVDDSQLPKDRFSAERLKGVDSTLKIQPAELGDSAVYLCASSLGRVNEQYFGPGTRLTVT.

The chain carries TRBV2 and TRBJ2-7, with 10 bases aligning to TRBD2. CDR1 SNHLY and CDR2 FYNNEI come from the germline V gene. The length of the CDR3 is 15 residues. V shed 6 bases and J 1 base; nucleotides not matched to a gene: 6. This chain's CDR3 is CASRLLAGNSYEQYF. CDR3 nucleotides: TGTGCCAGCAGGCTACTAGCGGGGAATTCCTACGAGCAGTACTTC. Full variable domain (rest looked up from reference TRBV2 and TRBJ2-7): EPEVTQTPSHQVTQMGQEVILRCVPISNHLYFYWYRQILGQKVEFLVSFYNNEISEKSEIFDDQFSVERPDGSNFTLKIRSTKLEDSAMYFCASRLLAGNSYEQYFGPGTRLTVT.

The chain joins TRBV19 to TRBJ1-4; no clear D gene. Germline loops: CDR1 LNHDA, CDR2 SQIVND (reference sequence). Trimming stripped 7 bases from V and 0 bases from J, with 9 bases between. CDR3 size: 14 residues. Here the CDR3 reads CASKTTATNEKLFF. The CDR3 nucleotides are TGTGCCAGTAAGACAACTGCAACTAATGAAAAACTGTTTTTT.

The J gene is TRBJ1-1, the V gene TRBV10-2; D may be TRBD1 (5 bases). The CDR3 is made up of 14 amino acids. The V gene lost 6 bases and the J gene lost 0 bases, with 11 bases spanning the gap. Germline loops: CDR1 WSHSY, CDR2 SAAADI. CDR3 in DNA: TGCGCCAGCAGCTCGACAGACATGAACACTGAAGCTTTCTTT. This gives the protein CASSSTDMNTEAFF.

The gene calls are TRBV18 and TRBJ2-5; 8 positions match TRBD1. V dropped 4 bases and J dropped 4; count of bases not matched to a gene: 5. Germline assignment: CDR1 KGHSH and CDR2 LQKENI. The CDR3 consists of 14 residues. The CDR3 sequence is CASSLQGAGETQYF. CDR3 in DNA: TGTGCCAGCTCACTGCAGGGGGCAGGAGAGACCCAGTACTTC.

The rearrangement links TRBV6-5 to TRBJ2-1; TRBD1 aligns across 7 bases. The germline gives CDR1 MNHEY, CDR2 SVGAGI. V trimming: 0 bases; J trimming: 6 bases; junction bases outside the gene matches: 5. The CDR3 sequence is 15 residues long. This chain's CDR3 is CASSYSRDSSNEQFF. CDR3 bases: TGTGCCAGCAGTTACTCGAGGGACAGTAGCAATGAGCAGTTCTTC.

V usage is TRBV9 and J usage is TRBJ1-1, with no clear D. With 3 bases removed from V and 3 bases from J, the gap between germline ends came to 12 bases. CDR3 length equals 14 residues. CDR1 SGDLS and CDR2 YYNGEE come from the germline V gene. The CDR3: CASSAQAMYTEAFF. The CDR3 bases are TGTGCCAGCAGCGCCCAGGCTATGTACACTGAAGCTTTCTTT.

This rearrangement joins TRBV7-8 to TRBJ1-6, with 8 bases lining up with TRBD1. V lost 7 bases and J lost 7; bases outside the gene matches: 6. This CDR3 is 14 amino acids long. CDR1 is SGHVS, CDR2 FQNEAQ, per germline. DNA of the CDR3: TGTGCCAGCACCTCCGGGACAGGAAATTCACCCCTCCACTTT. It translates to CASTSGTGNSPLHF.

The chain combines TRBV7-8 with TRBJ2-3, with D possibly being TRBD2 (6 bases). Germline loops: CDR1 SGHVS, CDR2 FQNEAQ. V lost 6 bases and J lost 5, with 18 bases in between. This CDR3 is built from 15 residues. The CDR3 here is CASSLGRLPGDTQYF. In nucleotides, the CDR3 is TGTGCCAGCAGTCTGGGGAGGCTACCGGGAGATACGCAGTATTTT.

The chain has TRBV14 and TRBJ1-5; tentatively, D is TRBD1 (5 bases). CDR3 length: 14 residues. Germline V gene lookup returns CDR1 SGHDN and CDR2 FVKESK. V dropped 0 bases and J dropped 10 bases, with 13 bases sitting between them. CDR3 sequence (DNA): TGTGCCAGCAGCCAAGAGGGGGGGAGAGGTCCCCAGCATTTT. Translating it yields CASSQEGGRGPQHF. The complete variable domain, with remaining parts taken from reference TRBV14 and TRBJ1-5, reads EAGVTQFPSHSVIEKGQTVTLRCDPISGHDNLYWYRRVMGKEIKFLLHFVKESKQDESGMPNNRFLAERTGGTYSTLKVQPAELEDSGVYFCASSQEGGRGPQHFGDGTRLSIL.

This sequence joins TRBV4-2 and TRBJ2-7; D may be TRBD2 (6 bases). The V end lost 0 bases, the J end lost 0 bases, and 12 bases lay between the germline ends. Per the germline V gene, CDR1 is LGHNA and CDR2 is YNFKEQ. This CDR3 is built from 16 residues. The CDR3 protein is CASSQDLGLGSYEQYF. CDR3 DNA sequence: TGTGCCAGCAGCCAAGATTTGGGACTCGGCTCCTACGAGCAGTACTTC.

The chain recombines TRBV5-5 with TRBJ1-1; a weak D match, TRBD1 (6 bases). Germline V gene data show CDR1 as SGHKS and CDR2 as YYEKEE (reference sequence). Trimming shortened V by 0 bases and J by 6 bases, and 12 bases separated the two germline ends. This CDR3 comprises 14 residues. The CDR3 sequence: CASSLVNRASEAFF. In DNA form, the CDR3 reads TGTGCCAGCAGCTTGGTCAACAGGGCATCTGAAGCTTTCTTT.

In this sample, this clone turned up once. The gene calls are TRBV6-5 and TRBJ1-5, with no clear D. Germline CDR1 and CDR2: MNHEY and SVGAGI. This CDR3 has 15 residues. The germline V and J ends were trimmed by 6 bases and 7 bases, with 19 bases remaining between them. CDR3 sequence: CASRVGRMGGQPQHF. The CDR3 DNA follows: TGTGCCAGCAGGGTCGGGAGGATGGGTGGCCAGCCCCAGCATTTT.

The rearrangement uses TRBV28 and TRBJ2-7; no definite D call. Looked up from germline, CDR1 is MDHEN and CDR2 is SYDVKM. The CDR3 has 12 amino acids. V shed 1 base and J shed 3 bases, with 4 bases lying between them. CDR3 sequence reads: CASSLLVYEQYF. In DNA form, the CDR3 reads TGTGCCAGCAGTTTATTAGTCTACGAGCAGTACTTC.